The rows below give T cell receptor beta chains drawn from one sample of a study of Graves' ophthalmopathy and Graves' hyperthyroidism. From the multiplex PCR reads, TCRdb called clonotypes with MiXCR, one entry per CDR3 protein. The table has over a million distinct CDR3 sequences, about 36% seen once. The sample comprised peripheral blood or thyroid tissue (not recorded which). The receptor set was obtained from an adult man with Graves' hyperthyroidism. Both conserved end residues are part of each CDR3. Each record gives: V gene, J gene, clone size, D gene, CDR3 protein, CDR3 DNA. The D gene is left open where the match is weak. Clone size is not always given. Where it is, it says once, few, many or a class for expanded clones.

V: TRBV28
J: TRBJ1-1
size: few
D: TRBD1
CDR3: CASSSGTADFEAFF
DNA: TGTGCCAGCAGCTCCGGGACAGCGGACTTTGAAGCTTTCTTT

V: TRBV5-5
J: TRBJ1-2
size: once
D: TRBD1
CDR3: CASSEDRSLYGYTF
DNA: TGTGCCAGCAGCGAGGACAGGAGCCTCTATGGCTACACCTTC

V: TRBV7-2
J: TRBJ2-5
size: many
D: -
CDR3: CASSFMGGYQETQYF
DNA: TGTGCCAGCAGCTTTATGGGGGGCTACCAAGAGACCCAGTACTTC

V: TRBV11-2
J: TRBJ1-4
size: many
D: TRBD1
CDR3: CASSFLGRGRATNEKLFF
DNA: TGTGCCAGCAGCTTTCTCGGCAGGGGGCGTGCAACTAATGAAAAACTGTTTTTT

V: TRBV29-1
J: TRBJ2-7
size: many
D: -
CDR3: CSVEVGISSYEQYF
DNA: TGCAGCGTTGAAGTAGGGATAAGCTCCTACGAGCAGTACTTC

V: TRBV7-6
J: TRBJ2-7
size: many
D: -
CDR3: CASSLGGGLTYEQYF
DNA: TGTGCCAGCAGCCTCGGTGGAGGGCTTACCTACGAGCAGTACTTC

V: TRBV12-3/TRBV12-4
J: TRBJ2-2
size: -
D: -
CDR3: CASSLAGQYTGELFF
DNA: TGTGCCAGCAGTTTAGCGGGGCAATACACCGGGGAGCTGTTTTTT

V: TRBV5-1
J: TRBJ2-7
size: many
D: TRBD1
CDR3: CASSGGTGGFPEQYF
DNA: TGCGCCAGCAGCGGTGGGACAGGGGGCTTCCCCGAGCAGTACTTC

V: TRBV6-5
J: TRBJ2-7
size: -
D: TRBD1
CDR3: CASSDGQGAGEQYF
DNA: TGTGCCAGCAGTGACGGACAGGGGGCCGGGGAGCAGTACTTC

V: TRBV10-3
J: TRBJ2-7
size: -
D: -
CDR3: CASSYRDTYSYEQYF
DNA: TGTGCCAGCAGCTATCGGGACACGTACTCCTACGAGCAGTACTTC

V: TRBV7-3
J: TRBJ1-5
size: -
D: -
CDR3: CASSLASGGWPQHF
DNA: TGTGCCAGCAGCTTAGCGAGTGGTGGTTGGCCCCAGCATTTT

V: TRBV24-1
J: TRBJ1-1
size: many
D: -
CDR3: CATSDRGNTEAFF
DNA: TGTGCCACCAGTGATAGGGGAAACACTGAAGCTTTCTTT

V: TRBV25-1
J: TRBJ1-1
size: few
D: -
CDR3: CASRDWGKVHEAFF
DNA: TGTGCCAGCAGAGACTGGGGAAAAGTGCATGAAGCTTTCTTT